A single sample is the source of the 4 T cell receptor beta chains below, sequenced in a study of T cell repertoires in cytomegalovirus infection. Using its own MiXCR run on the reads, TCRdb lists one record per CDR3 protein. The sample consists of hundreds of thousands of distinct CDR3 sequences, 35% to 40% of them appearing once. The sample comprised PBMCs. The receptors were sampled from a human donor in good health (CMV status not recorded). Some clones in this sample may be carry-over from other donors' samples.

This clonotype turned up a few times. V is TRBV5-6 and J is TRBJ2-2, with no clear D. Between the trimmed V and J ends, which lost 0 bases and 3 bases, there was a span of 12 bases. Germline V lookup: CDR1 SGHDT, CDR2 YYEEEE. The CDR3 consists of 16 residues. CDR3 sequence reads: CASSLGFLTHTGELFF. DNA for the CDR3: TGTGCCAGCAGCTTGGGCTTCCTTACACACACCGGGGAGCTGTTTTTT.

Many counts were recorded for this clonotype. CDR3 coding DNA: TGTGCCAGCAGCTTAAATCGGTTTAGGCAGGGGGATCTCTCTGGGGCCAACGTCCTGACTTTC. Amino acids: CASSLNRFRQGDLSGANVLTF. The rearrangement links TRBV7-2 to TRBJ2-6; TRBD1 matches at 7 bases. The CDR3 consists of 21 residues. Losses at the gene ends were 2 bases for V and 0 bases for J; bases not matched to a gene: 16. Germline CDR1 is SGHTA and CDR2 is FQGNSA.

This clonotype has only a few counts. The genes are TRBV20-1 and TRBJ1-2; D gene ambiguous. Germline V gene lookup returns CDR1 DFQATT and CDR2 SNEGSKA (reference sequence). This CDR3 is built from 13 residues. The CDR3 nucleotides are TGCACCGGAAGTCAGACCCTGCGCAATGGCTACACCTTC. Translated, it gives CTGSQTLRNGYTF.

As to this clonotype: Being one base from a much bigger clone, this may be a read error. The chain couples TRBV7-2 to TRBJ1-5; D not certain. The V gene's germline CDR1 is SGHTA and CDR2 FQGNSA. The CDR3 contains 14 residues. CDR3 sequence: CASSSVNSNQPQLF. CDR3 DNA: TGTGCCAGCAGCTCCGTTAATAGCAATCAGCCCCAGCTTTTT.